The rows below give T cell receptor beta chains drawn from one sample of a study of beta chain features in type 1 diabetes. The table came from immunoSEQ multiplex PCR; TCRdb's copy has only in-frame clones and leaves some out. The sample shows over 25,000 clones, roughly 50% of them seen only once. Sequencing was performed on stem cell memory CD4+ T cells from blood. Every receptor here comes from a man aged 25 to 40 with type 1 diabetes. CDR3s include the opening cysteine and the closing phenylalanine or tryptophan. The D gene is left open where the match is weak. Some rows mark clone size as missing; the rest say once, few, many or name a class of expanded clone.

clone_size j_call v_call d_call cdr3_aa cdr3_nt
few TRBJ2-1 TRBV7-9 . CASSLQQDQQFF TGTGCCAGCAGCTTACAACAGGACCAGCAGTTCTTC
. TRBJ2-5 TRBV7-2 . CASSRWASEGSQYF TGTGCCAGCAGCCGATGGGCCTCCGAGGGCTCCCAGTACTTC
. TRBJ2-1 TRBV5-1 . CASSQVDRPEQFF TGCGCCAGCAGCCAAGTCGACAGGCCTGAGCAGTTCTTC
. TRBJ2-3 TRBV7-9 TRBD2 CASSLAAGGPTDTQYF TGTGCCAGCAGCCTGGCAGCGGGAGGCCCCACAGATACGCAGTATTTT
. TRBJ2-3 TRBV7-2 . CASSSVSSTDTQYF TGTGCCAGCAGTTCCGTCTCTAGCACAGATACGCAGTATTTT
few TRBJ1-2 TRBV7-9 . CASSLDTASYGYTF TGTGCCAGCAGCTTAGATACAGCATCCTATGGCTACACCTTC
. TRBJ2-1 TRBV20-1 . CSAPNLNEQFF TGCAGTGCACCTAACTTGAATGAGCAGTTCTTC
. TRBJ2-3 TRBV5-1 TRBD2 CASSYGTSGGLNTQYF TGCGCCAGCAGCTACGGGACTAGCGGGGGCCTGAATACGCAGTATTTT
few TRBJ1-5 TRBV14 . CASSQVEVSNQPQHF TGTGCCAGCAGCCAAGTAGAGGTTAGCAATCAGCCCCAGCATTTT
. TRBJ2-6 TRBV18 . CASSPYGGHGANVLTF TGTGCCAGCTCACCCTATGGGGGACACGGGGCCAACGTCCTGACTTTC
. TRBJ2-1 TRBV25-1 TRBD2 CASSGKGSGKPYNEQFF TGTGCCAGCAGTGGGAAGGGGAGCGGGAAACCCTACAATGAGCAGTTCTTC